A single sample is the source of the 28 T cell receptor beta chains below, sequenced in a study of blood T cell repertoires in COVID-19. This table comes from immunoSEQ multiplex PCR, and its TCRdb copy is limited to in-frame clones, with some not included. The sample has over 80,000 clones; less than 90% are singletons. The sample taken for sequencing was peripheral blood. These receptors were obtained from a man aged 80 or over with active or convalescent COVID-19.

Only one count was recorded for this clone. The V gene is TRBV7-9, the J gene TRBJ2-5; TRBD1 matches 8 bases. Germline trimming cut 2 bases from V and 0 bases from J; bases unmatched to any gene: 8. Germline CDR1 reads SEHNR; CDR2 reads FQNEAQ (reference sequence). The length of the CDR3 is 17 residues. CDR3 sequence (DNA): TGTGCCAGCAGCTTACTAACGTACAGGGGGAACCAAGAGACCCAGTACTTC. Translation gives CASSLLTYRGNQETQYF. The full variable domain, in which reference TRBV7-9 and TRBJ2-5 provide the parts outside the CDR3, is DTGVSQNPRHKITKRGQNVTFRCDPISEHNRLYWYRQTLGQGPEFLTYFQNEAQLEKSRLLSDRFSAERPKGSFSTLEIQRTEQGDSAMYLCASSLLTYRGNQETQYFGPGTRLLVL.

The chain recombines TRBV19 with TRBJ1-5; D not resolved. Trimming stripped 6 bases from V and 6 bases from J, with 12 bases between. Germline lookup yields CDR1 LNHDA and CDR2 SQIVND (reference sequence). CDR3 size: 13 residues. CDR3 nucleotide sequence: TGTGCCAGTAGCTCATGGTCGGGTCAGCCCCAGCATTTT. Translation gives CASSSWSGQPQHF.

The chain uses TRBV6-5 and TRBJ1-5; D may be TRBD1 (6 bases). CDR1 MNHEY and CDR2 SVGAGI come from the germline V gene. The ends were cut back, 6 bases at V and 2 bases at J, with 11 bases in the middle. This CDR3 region has 14 residues. Written as DNA, the CDR3 is TGTGCCAGCAGGCTGACAGGCGGCAATCAGCCCCAGCATTTT. Translating it yields CASRLTGGNQPQHF.

CDR3 in amino acids: CASSLGTSGKYTDTQYF. The CDR3 coding sequence is TGTGCCAGCAGCTTAGGGACTAGCGGGAAGTACACAGATACGCAGTATTTT. The chain is built from TRBV11-2 and TRBJ2-3; 12 positions match TRBD2. The CDR3 loop spans 17 amino acids. The V segment lost 1 base and the J segment 2 bases; nucleotides outside the gene matches: 4. Germline CDR1 reads SGHAT; CDR2 reads FQNNGV.

The chain employs TRBV7-9 and TRBJ1-4; 10 positions agree with TRBD1. In germline, CDR1 is SEHNR, CDR2 FQNEAQ (reference sequence). The J segment lost 8 bases and the V segment lost 6 bases, leaving 6 bases of the junction unmatched. The CDR3 sequence is 14 residues long. The CDR3, as DNA: TGTGCCAGCAGGCGAGACAGGGGGCAGGAAAAACTGTTTTTT. Encoded protein: CASRRDRGQEKLFF.

The rearrangement uses TRBV7-9 and TRBJ2-1; a weak D match, TRBD1 (6 bases). Trimming pared 5 bases from V and 7 bases from J, leaving 12 bases between. CDR3 length: 13 amino acids. The germline gives CDR1 SEHNR, CDR2 FQNEAQ (reference sequence). CDR3: CASSPGAGNEQFF. The CDR3 bases are TGTGCCAGCAGCCCAGGGGCGGGTAATGAGCAGTTCTTC. The whole variable domain, remainder taken from reference TRBV7-9 and TRBJ2-1, is DTGVSQNPRHKITKRGQNVTFRCDPISEHNRLYWYRQTLGQGPEFLTYFQNEAQLEKSRLLSDRFSAERPKGSFSTLEIQRTEQGDSAMYLCASSPGAGNEQFFGPGTRLTVL.

This clone was seen a few times. The V and J genes are TRBV10-3 and TRBJ1-2; TRBD1 matches 8 bases. In germline, CDR1 is ENHRY, CDR2 SYGVKD. Trimming at V came to 4 bases and at J to 2 bases, leaving 3 bases not matched to a gene. The CDR3 spans 14 residues. As DNA, the CDR3 is TGTGCCATCAGTGCGAACAGGGGGAACTATGGCTACACCTTC. This gives the protein CAISANRGNYGYTF.

V usage is TRBV30 and J usage is TRBJ1-3; 12 bases agree with TRBD1. With V trimmed by 4 bases and J by 4 bases, 14 bases remained unmatched. This CDR3 has 18 amino acids. Germline CDR1 GTSNPN, CDR2 SVGIG (reference sequence). The CDR3 is CAWMGPHRDRGLGNTIYF. The CDR3 DNA follows: TGTGCCTGGATGGGCCCCCACCGGGACAGGGGGCTGGGAAACACCATATATTTT. The full variable domain, rest sourced from reference TRBV30 and TRBJ1-3, is SQTIHQWPATLVQPVGSPLSLECTVEGTSNPNLYWYRQAAGRGLQLLFYSVGIGQISSEVPQNLSASRPQDRQFILSSKKLLLSDSGFYLCAWMGPHRDRGLGNTIYFGEGSWLTVV.

V gene TRBV4-2 combines with J gene TRBJ2-2; 8 nucleotides align to TRBD2. The J segment lost 7 bases and the V segment lost 1 base, leaving 8 bases of the junction unmatched. The length of the CDR3 is 16 residues. CDR1 is LGHNA, CDR2 YNFKEQ, per germline. In nucleotides, the CDR3 is TGTGCCAGCAGCCAAGTATCAGCGGGAGCTGTCGGGGAGCTGTTTTTT. Amino acids: CASSQVSAGAVGELFF.

CDR3 loop: CASSSPRANTQYF. The CDR3 bases are TGTGCCAGCAGTAGCCCCAGGGCGAATACGCAGTATTTT. The chain is built from TRBV2 and TRBJ2-3, with D perhaps TRBD1 (5 bases). Germline V lookup: CDR1 SNHLY, CDR2 FYNNEI. V shed 5 bases and J shed 7 bases, with 13 bases lying between them. This CDR3 region has 13 residues.

V gene TRBV21-1 combines with J gene TRBJ2-1; TRBD1 was called by the table and not checked on the DNA. TRBV21-1 is termed a pseudogene. The CDR3 loop spans 12 amino acids. CDR3 sequence reads: CASSPYRNEQFF. The CDR3 DNA reads TGTGCCAGCAGCCCCTACAGGAATGAGCAGTTCTTC.

As concerns this clone: Other DNA sequences in the same sample also yield this CDR3. The rearrangement links TRBV5-6 to TRBJ2-3; tentatively, D is TRBD2 (5 bases). Germline CDR1 SGHDT, CDR2 YYEEEE. The V end lost 2 bases, the J end lost 6 bases, and 7 bases lay between the germline ends. The CDR3 sequence is 12 residues long. This chain's CDR3 is CASSLRGDTQYF. The CDR3 coding sequence is TGTGCCAGCAGCTTACGAGGGGATACGCAGTATTTT.

The chain recombines TRBV9 with TRBJ1-3; TRBD1 might be the D (5 bases). The CDR3 consists of 16 residues. The germline V gene encodes CDR1 SGDLS and CDR2 YYNGEE. The germline V and J ends were trimmed by 0 bases and 0 bases, with 10 bases remaining between them. The CDR3: CASSVVETGSGNTIYF. CDR3 in DNA: TGTGCCAGCAGCGTAGTAGAAACAGGCTCTGGAAACACCATATATTTT. Full variable domain (rest looked up from reference TRBV9 and TRBJ1-3): DSGVTQTPKHLITATGQRVTLRCSPRSGDLSVYWYQQSLDQGLQFLIQYYNGEERAKGNILERFSAQQFPDLHSELNLSSLELGDSALYFCASSVVETGSGNTIYFGEGSWLTVV.

The rearrangement links TRBV18 to TRBJ2-1, with 9 positions matching TRBD2. Germline V gene lookup returns CDR1 KGHSH and CDR2 LQKENI. This CDR3 is 17 amino acids long. V shed 2 bases and J 7 bases; nucleotides not matched to a gene: 12. The CDR3 DNA reads TGTGCCAGCTCACCAAGGCTGGCGGGAGGGCCGTGGAATGAGCAGTTCTTC. Translation gives CASSPRLAGGPWNEQFF. The full variable domain, rest sourced from reference TRBV18 and TRBJ2-1, is NAGVMQNPRHLVRRRGQEARLRCSPMKGHSHVYWYRQLPEEGLKFMVYLQKENIIDESGMPKERFSAEFPKEGPSILRIQQVVRGDSAAYFCASSPRLAGGPWNEQFFGPGTRLTVL.

V and J are TRBV7-6 and TRBJ2-1, with TRBD2 as a possible D gene (5 bases). V was cut by 4 bases and J by 8 bases, with 15 bases left in between. In germline, CDR1 is SGHVS, CDR2 FNYEAQ. The CDR3 contains 14 residues. The CDR3 protein is CASSSHGVGYEQFF. Written as DNA, the CDR3 is TGTGCCAGCAGCTCGCACGGGGTGGGCTATGAGCAGTTCTTC.

The V and J genes are TRBV5-3 and TRBJ2-5, with D possibly TRBD1 on 5 matching bases. TRBV5-3 is sorted into the ORF group, with uncertain function. The ends were cut back, 7 bases at V and 5 bases at J, with 21 bases in the middle. The CDR3 sequence is 15 residues long. CDR3 nucleotides: TGTGCCAGACCCACCCCCTGGGCAGGGTGGGAGACCCAGTACTTC. As protein: CARPTPWAGWETQYF.

The gene calls are TRBV10-3 and TRBJ1-1; weak D call: TRBD1 (6 bases). Germline lookup yields CDR1 ENHRY and CDR2 SYGVKD. The CDR3 extends over 13 amino acids. Trimming left V 4 bases short and J 4 bases short, with 10 bases between. The CDR3 loop is CAISVGAGTEAFF. For the CDR3, the DNA is TGTGCCATCAGTGTGGGGGCCGGCACTGAAGCTTTCTTT.

V usage is TRBV5-6 and J usage is TRBJ2-3; TRBD1 matches 7 bases. J gave up 0 bases and V 4 bases, and 17 bases lay outside the gene matches. CDR1 SGHDT and CDR2 YYEEEE come from the germline V gene. This CDR3 region has 19 residues. The chain's CDR3 is CASSLGRWAGGFSTDTQYF. The DNA of the CDR3 is TGTGCCAGCAGCCTGGGCCGGTGGGCAGGGGGATTTAGCACAGATACGCAGTATTTT.

J is TRBJ1-3 and V is TRBV27, with D possibly TRBD1 on 5 matching bases. The CDR3 covers 14 residues. Trimming removed 5 bases at V and 0 bases at J, with 8 bases between. Looked up from germline, CDR1 is MNHEY and CDR2 is SMNVEV (reference sequence). In nucleotides, the CDR3 is TGTGCCAGCAGTAAGACAGTCTCTGGAAACACCATATATTTT. It encodes CASSKTVSGNTIYF.

In its sample, this clone was seen many times. This chain joins TRBV28 and TRBJ2-5; tentative D call: TRBD2 (5 bases). The CDR3 contains 16 residues. Trimming removed 5 bases from V and 14 bases from J, with 30 bases in between. In germline, CDR1 is MDHEN, CDR2 SYDVKM. The CDR3: CASSPPAPGLGETKYF. As DNA, the CDR3 is TGTGCCAGCAGTCCCCCAGCTCCGGGCTTGGGAGAAACTAAATACTTC.

V and J are TRBV29-1 and TRBJ2-3, with a tentative D call TRBD2 (5 bases). Per the germline V gene, CDR1 is SQVTM and CDR2 is ANQGSEA. Trimming pared 4 bases from V and 3 bases from J, leaving 8 bases between. The CDR3 has 12 amino acids. CDR3 sequence: CSVVSGTDTQYF. CDR3 nucleotides: TGCAGCGTTGTCTCGGGGACAGATACGCAGTATTTT.

This clone was seen a few times. This sequence joins TRBV5-1 and TRBJ2-3; D is uncertain. Trimming shortened V by 0 bases and J by 2 bases, and 13 bases separated the two germline ends. Germline lookup yields CDR1 SGHRS and CDR2 YFSETQ. The CDR3 is 16 amino acids. CDR3 residues: CASSLAVRSITDTQYF. In DNA form, the CDR3 reads TGCGCCAGCAGCTTGGCCGTTAGGAGTATCACAGATACGCAGTATTTT.

The J gene is TRBJ1-1, the V gene TRBV19, with TRBD1 matching over 10 bases. The CDR3 is made up of 13 amino acids. CDR1 and CDR2 (germline): LNHDA, SQIVND (reference sequence). V was clipped by 7 bases and J by 4 bases; unmatched bases: 3. CDR3 in amino acids: CASIRTGGTEAFF. CDR3 nucleotide sequence: TGTGCCAGTATCCGGACAGGGGGCACTGAAGCTTTCTTT.

This clone was counted between two and nine times. The chain uses TRBV4-3 and TRBJ1-1; no clear D gene. This CDR3 has 15 amino acids. Germline CDR1 LGHNA, CDR2 YSLEER. V lost 0 bases, J lost 4 bases, and 12 bases lay in between. For the CDR3, the DNA is TGCGCCAGCAGCCAAGATTCAGGAATAGGCACTGAAGCTTTCTTT. It codes for CASSQDSGIGTEAFF.

The V call is TRBV28, the J call TRBJ2-2; possible D gene TRBD1, 6 bases. The ends were cut back, 5 bases at V and 0 bases at J, with 10 bases in the middle. This CDR3 is 15 amino acids long. CDR1 is MDHEN, CDR2 SYDVKM, per germline. Here the CDR3 reads CASSAGQTNTGELFF. CDR3 nucleotides: TGTGCCAGCAGTGCTGGACAGACGAACACCGGGGAGCTGTTTTTT.

V gene TRBV7-8 combines with J gene TRBJ2-1, with TRBD2 matching 11 bases. This CDR3 comprises 17 residues. The V gene's germline CDR1 is SGHVS and CDR2 FQNEAQ. Losses at the gene ends were 4 bases for V and 7 bases for J; bases not matched to a gene: 12. The CDR3 nucleotides are TGTGCCAGCAGCTCTTATACCGGTAGCGGGAGGGCGAATGAGCAGTTCTTC. Translating gives CASSSYTGSGRANEQFF.

V and J are TRBV4-2 and TRBJ2-3, with 8 positions matching TRBD1. The V gene's germline CDR1 is LGHNA and CDR2 YNFKEQ. V lost 11 bases and J lost 6; bases outside the gene matches: 7. There are 12 residues in the CDR3. CDR3 sequence (DNA): TGTGCCCGCGGACAGGGCAAGGATACGCAGTATTTT. Residues: CARGQGKDTQYF.

J is TRBJ1-4 and V is TRBV19, with D unresolved. This CDR3 has 14 residues. Germline lookup yields CDR1 LNHDA and CDR2 SQIVND (reference sequence). With 3 bases removed from V and 8 bases from J, the gap between germline ends came to 13 bases. CDR3 in amino acids: CASSIGQAGEKLFF. The CDR3 bases are TGTGCCAGTAGTATTGGGCAGGCTGGAGAAAAACTGTTTTTT.